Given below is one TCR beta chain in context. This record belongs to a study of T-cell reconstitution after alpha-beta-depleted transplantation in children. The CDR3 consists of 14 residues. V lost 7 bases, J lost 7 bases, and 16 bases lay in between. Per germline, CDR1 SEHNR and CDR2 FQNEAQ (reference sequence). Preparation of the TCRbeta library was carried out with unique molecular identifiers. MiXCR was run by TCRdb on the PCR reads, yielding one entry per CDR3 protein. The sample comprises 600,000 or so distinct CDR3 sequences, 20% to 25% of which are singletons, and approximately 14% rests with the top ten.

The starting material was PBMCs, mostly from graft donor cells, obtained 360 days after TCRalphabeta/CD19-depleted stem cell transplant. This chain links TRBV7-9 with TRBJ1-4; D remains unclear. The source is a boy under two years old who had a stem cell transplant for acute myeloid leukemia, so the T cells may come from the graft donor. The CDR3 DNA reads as TGTGCCAGCACCTACTCGCGGGGTGGTGAAAAACTGTTTTTT. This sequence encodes CASTYSRGGEKLFF.